A selection of T cell receptor beta chains follows, all from one sample in a study of tumor-infiltrating lymphocytes in primary liver carcinoma. TCRdb called the multiplex PCR reads again in MiXCR, with one record for every CDR3 protein. The sample lists about 210,000 distinct CDR3 sequences; around three fifths were seen once. Sequencing was done on a sample of peripheral blood. The source is a woman aged 60 to 75 with primary liver carcinoma and hepatitis B virus infection. Each CDR3 is given with its conserved first and last residue. A D gene is named only where the DNA matches it firmly. Clone size, where shown, is once, few, many, or a class for clones that have expanded.

v_call,clone_size,d_call,j_call,cdr3_nt,cdr3_aa
TRBV6-1,-,TRBD1,TRBJ2-1,TGTGCCAGCAGTGGGGGAACAGGGGGATATCTAGGCAATGAGCAGTTCTTC,CASSGGTGGYLGNEQFF
TRBV4-2,many,-,TRBJ2-5,TGTGCCAGCAGCCAAGTGATGCCTTCTTCGGGAAGCCAAGAGACCCAGTACTTC,CASSQVMPSSGSQETQYF
TRBV28,few,-,TRBJ1-4,TGTGCCAGCACCCAGGGTGGAGGTGAAAAACTGTTTTTT,CASTQGGGEKLFF
TRBV11-3,-,-,TRBJ2-1,TGTGCCAGCAGCTTAGAGGGGCCGCGGAATGAGCATTTCTTC,CASSLEGPRNEHFF
TRBV28,once,-,TRBJ2-7,TGTGCCAGCAGCCGGAGCCAGATAGTGGGCTACGAGCAGTACTTC,CASSRSQIVGYEQYF
TRBV5-5,-,-,TRBJ2-5,TGTGCCAGCGGCCCCGTTCCCACAGGCTACCAAGAGACCCAGTACTTC,CASGPVPTGYQETQYF
TRBV12-3/TRBV12-4,few,-,TRBJ1-5,TGTGCCAGCAGTTTTTACGAGGGTCAGCCCCAGCATTTT,CASSFYEGQPQHF
TRBV7-9,once,-,TRBJ2-5,TGTGCCAGCAGACGGCCAGGGGAGATAGAGACCCAGTACTTC,CASRRPGEIETQYF
TRBV11-2,-,-,TRBJ2-5,TGTGCCAGCAACTTTATGGTCGCGCGGGAGACCCAGTACTTC,CASNFMVARETQYF
TRBV6-6,-,TRBD1,TRBJ2-5,TGTGCCAGCAGTTACACGCCAGGGGGCGGCCGAGAGACCCAGTACTTC,CASSYTPGGGRETQYF